This T cell receptor (beta chain) was profiled in a study of cytomegalovirus exposure and HLA in healthy donors. Study observations and caveats: More clonal expansion characterized HLA-associated TCR beta chains than equally common others in a later analysis. CMV serostatus was the sole immune exposure data available.

Germline V gives CDR1 SGHNT, CDR2 YENEEA. Trimming pared 1 base from V and 3 bases from J, leaving 15 bases between. The CDR3 spans 17 residues. The PCR was carried out with 60 Vbeta primers and 13 Jbeta primers. Some clones are missing from TCRdb's copy, which holds only in-frame ones; the method was immunoSEQ multiplex PCR. Altogether roughly 150,000 clones are present, roughly 80% being singletons, with the ten largest covering around 14%. The donors gave bone marrow, and they were healthy. A note on this clone: Its antigen is unidentified.

The rearrangement links TRBV11-3 to TRBJ2-2, with unresolved D. The sample taken for sequencing was PBMCs. The origin of this receptor is a woman in her 40s in good health and CMV-seronegative. The CDR3 nucleotides read TGTGCCAGCAGCTTAGCTCCGCGAGGAATGGACACCGGGGAGCTGTTTTTT. This codes for CASSLAPRGMDTGELFF.